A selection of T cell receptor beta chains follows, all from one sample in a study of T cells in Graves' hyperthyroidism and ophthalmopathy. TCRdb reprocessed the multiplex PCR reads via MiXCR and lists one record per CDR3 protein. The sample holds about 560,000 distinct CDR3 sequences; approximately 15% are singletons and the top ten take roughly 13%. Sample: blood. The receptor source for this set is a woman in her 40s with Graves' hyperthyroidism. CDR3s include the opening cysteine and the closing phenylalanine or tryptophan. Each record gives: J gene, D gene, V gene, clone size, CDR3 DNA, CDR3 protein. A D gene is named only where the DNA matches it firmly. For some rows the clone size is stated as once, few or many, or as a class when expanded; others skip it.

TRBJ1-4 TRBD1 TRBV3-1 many TGTGCCAGCAGCCCGCCGGGACAGGGGGCCGGAAAACTGTTTTTT CASSPPGQGAGKLFF
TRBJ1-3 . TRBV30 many TGTGCCTGGAAGGGCTCTGGAAACACCATATATTTT CAWKGSGNTIYF
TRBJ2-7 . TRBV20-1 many TGCAGTGCTAGAGATCCCGCGATCTCCTACGAGCAGTACTTC CSARDPAISYEQYF
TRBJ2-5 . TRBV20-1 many TGCAGTGCTAAAGAAGAGACCCAGTACTTC CSAKEETQYF
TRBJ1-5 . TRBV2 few TGTGCCAGCAGTGAAGCGATGAGCAATCAGCCCCAGCATTTT CASSEAMSNQPQHF
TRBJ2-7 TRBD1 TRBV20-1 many TGCAGTGCTAGACTACAGGGGGGACACGAGCAGTACTTC CSARLQGGHEQYF
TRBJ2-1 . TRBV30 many TGTGCCTGGGGACATGCTGGGAATGAGCAGTTCTTC CAWGHAGNEQFF
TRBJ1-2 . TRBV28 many TGTGCCAGCACCCAAAAAGTGGGGTATGACTATGGCTACACCTTC CASTQKVGYDYGYTF
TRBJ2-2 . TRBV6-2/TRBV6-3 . TGTGCCAGCAGTGGACATTTGAACACCGGGGAGCTGTTTTTT CASSGHLNTGELFF
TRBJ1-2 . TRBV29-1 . TGCAGCGTTGCCTACTATGGCTACACCTTC CSVAYYGYTF
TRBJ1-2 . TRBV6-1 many TGTGCCAGCAGTGAGTCTCCAGGTGACTATGGCTACACCTTC CASSESPGDYGYTF
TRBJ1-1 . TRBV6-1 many TGTGCCAGCACCCGGGCGCTGAACACTGAAGCTTTCTTT CASTRALNTEAFF
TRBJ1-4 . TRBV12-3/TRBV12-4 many TGTGCCAGCAGTTTAGCTGGCCCGAATGAAAAACTGTTTTTT CASSLAGPNEKLFF
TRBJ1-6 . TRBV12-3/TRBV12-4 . TGTGCCAGCAGTTTGAACTACAATTCACCCCTCCACTTT CASSLNYNSPLHF
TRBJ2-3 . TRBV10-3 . TGTGCCATCACTTCTTCTGGGGTCTCAGATACGCAGTATTTT CAITSSGVSDTQYF
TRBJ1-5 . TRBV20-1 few TGCAGTGCTAGAGCTCCCGGACGGAACAATCAGCCCCAGCATTTT CSARAPGRNNQPQHF
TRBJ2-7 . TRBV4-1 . TGCGCCAGCAGCCAAGATGGGGACTACGAGCAGTACTTC CASSQDGDYEQYF
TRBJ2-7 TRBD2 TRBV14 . TGTGCCAGCAGCAAGGTCGGGGGGTACCTCTACGAGCAGTACTTC CASSKVGGYLYEQYF
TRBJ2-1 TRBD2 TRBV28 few TGTGCCAGCAGCCAACAAACGGGGGGAGGGAGGAATGAGCAGTTCTTC CASSQQTGGGRNEQFF
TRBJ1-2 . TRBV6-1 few TGTGCCAGCAGTTCTCCTCGGACCGTTTCACTTTATGGCTACACCTTC CASSSPRTVSLYGYTF
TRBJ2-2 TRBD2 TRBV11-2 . TGTGCCAGCAGCTTAGTAGCGGGCACCGGGGAGCTGTTTTTT CASSLVAGTGELFF
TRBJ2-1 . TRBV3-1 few TGTGCCAGCAGTCGAGAAAGCGGGAATGAGCAGTTCTTC CASSRESGNEQFF
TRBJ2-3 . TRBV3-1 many TGTGCCAGCAGCCAAACGATGGGGCGTGGAGATACGCAGTATTTT CASSQTMGRGDTQYF
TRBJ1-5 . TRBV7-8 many TGTGCCAGCTCATGGAGGGGCAATAGCAATCAGCCCCAGCATTTT CASSWRGNSNQPQHF
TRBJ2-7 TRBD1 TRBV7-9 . TGTGCCAGCAGCTTAGTCCGGGACAGGGGAATTTACGAGCAGTACTTC CASSLVRDRGIYEQYF
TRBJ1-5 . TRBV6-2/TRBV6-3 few TGTGCCAGCGTCCAGCAAATCAATCAGCCCCAGCATTTT CASVQQINQPQHF
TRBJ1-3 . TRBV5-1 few TGCGCCAGCAGCTTGAACGGGGACTCTGGAAACACCATATATTTT CASSLNGDSGNTIYF
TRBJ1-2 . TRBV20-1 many TGCAGTGCTAGAGCTGCGGGGAACTATGGCTACACCTTC CSARAAGNYGYTF
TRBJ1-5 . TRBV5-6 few TGTGCCAGCAGCTCGGGAACTCAGCCCCAGCATTTT CASSSGTQPQHF
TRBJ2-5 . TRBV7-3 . TGTGCCAGCAGCAAAAAGGGGGGTCGAGAGACCCAGTACTTC CASSKKGGRETQYF
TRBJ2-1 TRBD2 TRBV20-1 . TGCAGTTCCGGGACTAGCGGGTCCCATGAGCAGTTCTTC CSSGTSGSHEQFF
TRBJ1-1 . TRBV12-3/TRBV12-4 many TGTGCCAGCAGTCCGATCGCGGGGGCTGGCACTGAAGCTTTCTTT CASSPIAGAGTEAFF
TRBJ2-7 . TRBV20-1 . TGCAGTGCTAGTCTCCAGGACCCTTACTACGAGCAGTACTTC CSASLQDPYYEQYF
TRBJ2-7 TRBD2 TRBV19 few TGTGCCAGTAGTCCAACTAGCGGGAGACGGGAGCAGTACTTC CASSPTSGRREQYF
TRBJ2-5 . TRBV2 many TGTGCCAGCAGTGAATTAGGGCTACATCAAGAGACCCAGTACTTC CASSELGLHQETQYF
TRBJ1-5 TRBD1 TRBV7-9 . TGTGCCAGCAGCTCCGGGACAGGGGTCCATCAGCCCCAGCATTTT CASSSGTGVHQPQHF
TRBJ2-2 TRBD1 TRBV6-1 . TGTGCCAGCAGTGCGGACAGGGGTACCGGGGAGCTGTTTTTT CASSADRGTGELFF
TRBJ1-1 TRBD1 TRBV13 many TGTGCCAGCAGCTCGATCGAGGGCAGGGGGGAAACTGAAGCTTTCTTT CASSSIEGRGETEAFF
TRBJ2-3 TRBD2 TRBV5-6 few TGTGCCAGCAGCTTTGCTCTAGCGGGAACAGATACGCAGTATTTT CASSFALAGTDTQYF
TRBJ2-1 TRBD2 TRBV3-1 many TGTGCCAGCAGCCAGGCTAGCGGGGGGTCCTACAATGAGCAGTTCTTC CASSQASGGSYNEQFF